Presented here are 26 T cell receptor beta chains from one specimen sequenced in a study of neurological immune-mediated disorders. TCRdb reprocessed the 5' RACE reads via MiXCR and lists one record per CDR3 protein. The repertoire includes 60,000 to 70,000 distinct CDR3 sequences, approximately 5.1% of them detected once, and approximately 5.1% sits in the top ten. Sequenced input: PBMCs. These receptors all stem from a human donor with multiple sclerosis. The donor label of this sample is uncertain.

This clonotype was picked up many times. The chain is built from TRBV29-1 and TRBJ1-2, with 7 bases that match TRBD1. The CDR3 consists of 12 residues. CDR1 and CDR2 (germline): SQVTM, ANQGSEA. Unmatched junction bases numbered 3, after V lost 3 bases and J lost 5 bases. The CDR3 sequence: CSVEKGAYGYTF. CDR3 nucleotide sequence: TGCAGCGTTGAGAAGGGGGCGTATGGCTACACCTTC.

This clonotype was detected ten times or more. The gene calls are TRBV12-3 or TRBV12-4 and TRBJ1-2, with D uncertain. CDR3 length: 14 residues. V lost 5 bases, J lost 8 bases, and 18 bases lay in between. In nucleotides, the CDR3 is TGTGCCAGCAGTCTCTTGTGGCAGGTCGGGGGCTACACCTTC. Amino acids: CASSLLWQVGGYTF.

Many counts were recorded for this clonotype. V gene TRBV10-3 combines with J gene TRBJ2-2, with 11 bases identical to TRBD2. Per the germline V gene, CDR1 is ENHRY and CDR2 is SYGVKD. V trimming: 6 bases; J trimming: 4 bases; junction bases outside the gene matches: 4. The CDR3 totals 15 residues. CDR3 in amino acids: CAIREGLAATGELFF. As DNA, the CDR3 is TGTGCCATCAGGGAGGGACTAGCGGCCACCGGGGAGCTGTTTTTT.

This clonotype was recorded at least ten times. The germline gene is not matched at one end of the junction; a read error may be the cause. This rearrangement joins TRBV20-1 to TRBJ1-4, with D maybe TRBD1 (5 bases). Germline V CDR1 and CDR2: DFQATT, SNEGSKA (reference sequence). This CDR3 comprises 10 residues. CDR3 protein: CGAINEKLFF. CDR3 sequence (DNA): TGTGGGGCCATTAATGAAAAACTGTTTTTT.

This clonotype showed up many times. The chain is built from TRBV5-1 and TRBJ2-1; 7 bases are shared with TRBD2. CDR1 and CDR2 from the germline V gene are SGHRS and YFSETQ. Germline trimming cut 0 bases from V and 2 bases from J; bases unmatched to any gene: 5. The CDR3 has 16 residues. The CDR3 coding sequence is TGCGCCAGCAGCTTGGAGGAGCGGGGACCCTACAATGAGCAGTTCTTC. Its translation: CASSLEERGPYNEQFF. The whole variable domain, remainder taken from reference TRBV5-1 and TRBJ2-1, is KAGVTQTPRYLIKTRGQQVTLSCSPISGHRSVSWYQQTPGQGLQFLFEYFSETQRNKGNFPGRFSGRQFSNSRSEMNVSTLELGDSALYLCASSLEERGPYNEQFFGPGTRLTVL.

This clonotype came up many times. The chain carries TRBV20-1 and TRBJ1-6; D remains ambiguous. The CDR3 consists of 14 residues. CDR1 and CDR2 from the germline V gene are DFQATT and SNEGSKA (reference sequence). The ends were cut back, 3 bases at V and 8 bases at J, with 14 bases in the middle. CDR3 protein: CSASRGRSDSPLHF. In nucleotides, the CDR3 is TGCAGTGCTAGCCGTGGGAGAAGCGATTCACCCCTCCACTTT.

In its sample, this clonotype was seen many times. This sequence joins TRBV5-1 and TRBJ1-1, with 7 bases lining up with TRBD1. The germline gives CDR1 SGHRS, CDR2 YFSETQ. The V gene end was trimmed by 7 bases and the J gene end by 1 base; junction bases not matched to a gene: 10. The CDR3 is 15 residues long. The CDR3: CASSQGRFGNTEAFF. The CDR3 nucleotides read TGCGCCAGCTCACAGGGGAGATTCGGGAACACTGAAGCTTTCTTT.

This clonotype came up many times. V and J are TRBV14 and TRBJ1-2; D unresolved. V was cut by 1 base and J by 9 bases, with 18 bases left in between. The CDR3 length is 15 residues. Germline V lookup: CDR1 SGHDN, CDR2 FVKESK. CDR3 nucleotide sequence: TGTGCCAGCAGCCAAGCACTCGACGGCGTAGGACGCTACACCTTC. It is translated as CASSQALDGVGRYTF.

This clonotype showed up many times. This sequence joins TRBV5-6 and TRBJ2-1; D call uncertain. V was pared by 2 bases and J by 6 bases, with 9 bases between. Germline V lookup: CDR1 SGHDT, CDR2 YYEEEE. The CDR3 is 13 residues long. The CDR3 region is CASSLRRINEQFF. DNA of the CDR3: TGTGCCAGCAGCTTACGACGCATCAATGAGCAGTTCTTC.

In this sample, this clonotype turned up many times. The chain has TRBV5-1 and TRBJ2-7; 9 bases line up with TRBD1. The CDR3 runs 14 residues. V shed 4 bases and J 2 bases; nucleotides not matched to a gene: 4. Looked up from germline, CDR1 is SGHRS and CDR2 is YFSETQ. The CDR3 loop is CASSPGQGAYEQYF. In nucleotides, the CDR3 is TGCGCCAGCAGCCCGGGACAGGGAGCCTACGAGCAGTACTTC.

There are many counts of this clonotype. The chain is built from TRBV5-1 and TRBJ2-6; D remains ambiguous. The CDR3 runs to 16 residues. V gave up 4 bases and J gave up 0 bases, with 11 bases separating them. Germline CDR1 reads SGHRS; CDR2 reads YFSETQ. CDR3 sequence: CASSPQVYSGANVLTF. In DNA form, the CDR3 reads TGCGCCAGCAGCCCTCAGGTTTACTCTGGGGCCAACGTCCTGACTTTC.

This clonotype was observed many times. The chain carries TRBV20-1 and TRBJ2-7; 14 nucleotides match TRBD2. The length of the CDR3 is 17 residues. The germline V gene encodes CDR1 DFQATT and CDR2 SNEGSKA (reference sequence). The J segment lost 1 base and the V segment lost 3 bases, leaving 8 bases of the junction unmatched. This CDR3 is CSARGGLAGAISYEQYF. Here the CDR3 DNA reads TGCAGTGCTAGGGGGGGACTAGCGGGGGCGATTTCCTACGAGCAGTACTTC.

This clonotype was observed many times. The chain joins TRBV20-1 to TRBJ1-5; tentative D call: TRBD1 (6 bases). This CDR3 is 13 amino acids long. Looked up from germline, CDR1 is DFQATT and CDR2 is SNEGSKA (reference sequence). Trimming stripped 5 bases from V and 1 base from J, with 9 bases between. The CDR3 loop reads CSAWGASNQPQHF. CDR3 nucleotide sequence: TGCAGTGCTTGGGGGGCGAGCAATCAGCCCCAGCATTTT.

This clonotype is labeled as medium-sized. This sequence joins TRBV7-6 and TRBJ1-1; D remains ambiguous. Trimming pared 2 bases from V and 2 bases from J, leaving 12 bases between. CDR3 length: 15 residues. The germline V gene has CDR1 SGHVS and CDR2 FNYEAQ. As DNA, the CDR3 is TGTGCCAGCAGCTTATACCGGACGGATAACACTGAAGCTTTCTTT. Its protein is CASSLYRTDNTEAFF.

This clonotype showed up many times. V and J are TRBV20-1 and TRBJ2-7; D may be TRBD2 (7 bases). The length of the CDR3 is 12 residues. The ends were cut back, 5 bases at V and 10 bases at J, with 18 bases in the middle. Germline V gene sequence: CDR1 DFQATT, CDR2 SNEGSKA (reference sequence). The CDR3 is CSAGLVGGVQYF. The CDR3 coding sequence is TGCAGTGCTGGATTAGTAGGGGGGGTACAGTACTTC.

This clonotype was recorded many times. This CDR3 reads CSIQGQGTYEQYF. The CDR3 bases are TGCAGTATACAGGGACAGGGAACCTACGAGCAGTACTTC. The chain employs TRBV20-1 and TRBJ2-7; 9 positions match TRBD1. Germline V gene lookup returns CDR1 DFQATT and CDR2 SNEGSKA (reference sequence). The CDR3 is 13 amino acids. V lost 8 bases, J lost 2 bases, and 7 bases stayed unmatched.

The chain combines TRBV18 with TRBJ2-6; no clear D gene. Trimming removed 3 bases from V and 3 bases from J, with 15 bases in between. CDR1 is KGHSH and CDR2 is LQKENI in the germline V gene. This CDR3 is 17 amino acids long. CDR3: CASSPTSVLSGANVLTF. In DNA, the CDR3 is TGTGCCAGCTCACCCACGTCAGTTCTAAGTGGGGCCAACGTCCTGACTTTC.

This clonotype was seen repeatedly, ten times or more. The CDR3 is CSAKATGEQFF. CDR3 coding DNA: TGCAGTGCTAAGGCCACCGGTGAGCAGTTCTTC. This chain joins TRBV20-1 and TRBJ2-1; unclear D gene. Germline assignment: CDR1 DFQATT and CDR2 SNEGSKA (reference sequence). V was trimmed by 4 bases and J by 9 bases, leaving 10 bases between them. The CDR3 length is 11 residues.

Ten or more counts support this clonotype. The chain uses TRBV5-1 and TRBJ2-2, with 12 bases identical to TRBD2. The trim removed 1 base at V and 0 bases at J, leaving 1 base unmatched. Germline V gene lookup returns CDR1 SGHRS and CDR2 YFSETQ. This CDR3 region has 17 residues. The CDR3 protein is CASSLRTSGANTGELFF. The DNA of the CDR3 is TGCGCCAGCAGCTTGAGGACTAGCGGGGCGAACACCGGGGAGCTGTTTTTT. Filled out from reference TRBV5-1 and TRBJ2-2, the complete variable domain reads KAGVTQTPRYLIKTRGQQVTLSCSPISGHRSVSWYQQTPGQGLQFLFEYFSETQRNKGNFPGRFSGRQFSNSRSEMNVSTLELGDSALYLCASSLRTSGANTGELFFGEGSRLTVL.

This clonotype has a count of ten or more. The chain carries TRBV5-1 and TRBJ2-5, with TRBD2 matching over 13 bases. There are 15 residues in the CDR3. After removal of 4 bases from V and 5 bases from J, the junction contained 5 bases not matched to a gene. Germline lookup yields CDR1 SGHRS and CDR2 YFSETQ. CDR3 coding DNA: TGCGCCAGCAGCGCCGGGACTAGCGGGATTGAGACCCAGTACTTC. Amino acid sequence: CASSAGTSGIETQYF.

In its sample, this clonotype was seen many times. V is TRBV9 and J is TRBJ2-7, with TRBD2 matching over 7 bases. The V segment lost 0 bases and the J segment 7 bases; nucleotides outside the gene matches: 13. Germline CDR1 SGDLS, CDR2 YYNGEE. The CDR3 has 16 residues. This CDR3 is CASSVAGGGTTGEQYF. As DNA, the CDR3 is TGTGCCAGCAGCGTAGCTGGCGGGGGAACGACGGGGGAGCAGTACTTC.

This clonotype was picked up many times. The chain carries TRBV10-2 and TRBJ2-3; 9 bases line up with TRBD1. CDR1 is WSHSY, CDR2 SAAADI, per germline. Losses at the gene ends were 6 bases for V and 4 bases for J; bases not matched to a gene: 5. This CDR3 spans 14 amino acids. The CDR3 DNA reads TGCGCCAGCAGAGAGGACAGGGGTTCAGATACGCAGTATTTT. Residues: CASREDRGSDTQYF.

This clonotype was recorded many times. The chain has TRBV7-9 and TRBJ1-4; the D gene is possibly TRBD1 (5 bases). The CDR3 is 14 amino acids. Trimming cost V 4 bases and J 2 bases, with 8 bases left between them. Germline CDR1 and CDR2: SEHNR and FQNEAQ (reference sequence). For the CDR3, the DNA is TGTGCCAGCAGCTCCAGACAGACTAATGAAAAACTGTTTTTT. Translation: CASSSRQTNEKLFF.

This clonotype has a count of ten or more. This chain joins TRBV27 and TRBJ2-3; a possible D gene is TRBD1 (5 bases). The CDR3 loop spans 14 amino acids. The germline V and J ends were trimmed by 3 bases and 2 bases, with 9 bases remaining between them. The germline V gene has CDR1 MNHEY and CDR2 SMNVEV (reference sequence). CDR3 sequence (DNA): TGTGCCAGCAGTTTTGGACAACTCACAGATACGCAGTATTTT. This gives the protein CASSFGQLTDTQYF.

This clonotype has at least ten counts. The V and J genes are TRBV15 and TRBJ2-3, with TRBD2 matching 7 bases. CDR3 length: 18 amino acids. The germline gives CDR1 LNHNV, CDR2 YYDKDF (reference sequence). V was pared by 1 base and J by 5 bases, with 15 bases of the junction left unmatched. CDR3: CATSRGRRGGGYGDTQYF. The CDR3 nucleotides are TGTGCCACCAGCAGAGGCCGCCGCGGGGGAGGATATGGAGATACGCAGTATTTT.

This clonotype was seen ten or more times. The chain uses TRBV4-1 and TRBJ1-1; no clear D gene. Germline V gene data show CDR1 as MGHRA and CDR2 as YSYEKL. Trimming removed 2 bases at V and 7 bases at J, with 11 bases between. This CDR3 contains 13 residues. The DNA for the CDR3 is TGCGCCAGCAGCCAACCCCTTGCCGTTGAAGCTTTCTTT. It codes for CASSQPLAVEAFF.